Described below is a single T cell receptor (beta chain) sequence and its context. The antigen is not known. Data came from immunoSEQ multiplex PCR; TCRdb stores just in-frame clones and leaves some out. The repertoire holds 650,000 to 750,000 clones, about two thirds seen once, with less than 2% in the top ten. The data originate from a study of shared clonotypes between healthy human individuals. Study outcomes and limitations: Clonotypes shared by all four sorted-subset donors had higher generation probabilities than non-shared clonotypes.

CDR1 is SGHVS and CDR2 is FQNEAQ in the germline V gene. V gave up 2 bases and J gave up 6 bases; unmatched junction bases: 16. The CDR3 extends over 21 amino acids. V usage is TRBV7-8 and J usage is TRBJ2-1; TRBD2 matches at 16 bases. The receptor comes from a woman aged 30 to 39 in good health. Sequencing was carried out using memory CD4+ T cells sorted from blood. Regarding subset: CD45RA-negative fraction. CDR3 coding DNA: TGTGCCAGCAGCTTACCCAGGTCTCCGGGACTAGCGGGAGGGCCCTTCAATGAGCAGTTCTTC. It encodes CASSLPRSPGLAGGPFNEQFF.